Shown below are 23 T cell receptor beta chains from a single sample sequenced in a study of blood T cells in healthy people across ages. Next came a second PCR, run for about 6 to 11 cycles, which used a sample-barcoded 5' primer along with a J-beta primer mix. Via MiXCR, TCRdb re-called the 5' RACE reads, giving one row per CDR3 protein. The sample includes some 1,800,000 distinct CDR3 sequences, roughly two fifths seen only once; the top ten take roughly 24%. Sequences were obtained from blood. Every receptor here comes from a human donor in good health.

The gene calls are TRBV11-2 and TRBJ2-3; D remains unclear. Germline V lookup: CDR1 SGHAT, CDR2 FQNNGV. The CDR3 has 13 amino acids. With 4 bases removed from V and 3 bases from J, the gap between germline ends came to 8 bases. The CDR3 region is CASSYGHTDTQYF. CDR3 DNA: TGTGCCAGCAGCTACGGCCATACAGATACGCAGTATTTT.

This clonotype has more than one count but fewer than ten. The rearrangement joins TRBV29-1 to TRBJ2-3, with 7 bases identical to TRBD2. V lost 3 bases to trimming and J lost 1 base; unmatched junction nucleotides: 13. From germline, CDR1 is SQVTM and CDR2 ANQGSEA. The CDR3 contains 17 residues. The CDR3 coding sequence is TGCAGCGTTGATGGGAGGGGACTCGAAGGGGGCACAGATACGCAGTATTTT. Its protein product is CSVDGRGLEGGTDTQYF.

V gene TRBV25-1 combines with J gene TRBJ2-4; either TRBD1 or TRBD2 may supply D (5 bases each). Germline V gene sequence: CDR1 MGHDK, CDR2 SYGVNS. Between the trimmed V and J ends, which lost 2 bases and 6 bases, there was a span of 11 bases. CDR3 length: 14 amino acids. In nucleotides, the CDR3 is TGTGCCAGCAGTGAAGTGGGGGTCAGAAACATTCAGTACTTC. It specifies CASSEVGVRNIQYF.

The rearrangement links TRBV6-6 to TRBJ2-1; D remains unclear. CDR3 length: 16 residues. Germline loops: CDR1 MNHNY, CDR2 SVGAGI (reference sequence). The V and J ends lost 2 bases and 6 bases respectively, with 17 bases between them. CDR3 in DNA: TGTGCCAGCAGTTACCGGAGAACCCCATCGGGCAATGAGCAGTTCTTC. Encoded protein: CASSYRRTPSGNEQFF.

The rearrangement links TRBV6-2 or TRBV6-3 to TRBJ1-1; 7 bases match TRBD1. Trimming at V came to 2 bases and at J to 11 bases, leaving 5 bases not matched to a gene. This CDR3 comprises 12 residues. Looked up from germline, CDR1 is MNHEY and CDR2 is SVGEGT. CDR3 residues: CASSYKGARAFF. The CDR3 DNA follows: TGTGCCAGCAGTTACAAGGGGGCAAGGGCTTTCTTT.

This clonotype was found a few times. The chain joins TRBV6-2 or TRBV6-3 to TRBJ1-1, with D tentatively TRBD1 (5 bases). The CDR3 consists of 15 residues. Per germline, CDR1 MNHEY and CDR2 SVGEGT. Trimming left V 7 bases short and J 0 bases short, with 15 bases between. CDR3 bases: TGTGCCAGCATGAGGGCCGACAGACTGAACACTGAAGCTTTCTTT. Translation gives CASMRADRLNTEAFF.

The chain combines TRBV4-2 with TRBJ2-3, with TRBD2 identical over 11 bases. CDR1 LGHNA and CDR2 YNFKEQ come from the germline V gene. The CDR3 has 20 residues. With 0 bases clipped from V and 4 bases from J, the junction kept 15 bases outside the gene matches. Here the CDR3 DNA reads TGTGCCAGCAGCCAAGACCCGGGTAGCGGGGGGGCGTATTTCCCAGATACGCAGTATTTT. Translating gives CASSQDPGSGGAYFPDTQYF.

This clonotype has at least ten counts. Sequence at one end of the junction differs from germline and may be a read error. J is TRBJ2-3 and V is TRBV5-1; the D gene is possibly TRBD2 (6 bases). CDR1 and CDR2 from the germline V gene are SGHRS and YFSETQ. CDR3 length equals 14 residues. The CDR3 protein is CASSRDSSTDTQYF. CDR3 sequence (DNA): TGTGCCAGCAGCCGGGACTCTAGCACAGATACGCAGTATTTT.

The V call is TRBV29-1, the J call TRBJ1-5; 7 bases align to TRBD1. The germline V gene has CDR1 SQVTM and CDR2 ANQGSEA. V lost 4 bases to trimming and J lost 3 bases; unmatched junction nucleotides: 6. The CDR3 has 14 amino acids. The CDR3 DNA follows: TGCAGCGTTGTAGGGACAGAGCACAATCAGCCCCAGCATTTT. Translated: CSVVGTEHNQPQHF.

This clonotype was observed a handful of times. The V and J genes are TRBV4-3 and TRBJ1-2; the D gene is possibly TRBD1 (5 bases). CDR3 length: 14 residues. Germline V gene sequence: CDR1 LGHNA, CDR2 YSLEER. V was trimmed by 3 bases and J by 7 bases, leaving 15 bases between them. The CDR3 bases are TGCGCCAGCAGCCAGGACTGGGGAAGGGGTGGCTACACCTTC. It translates to CASSQDWGRGGYTF.

The gene calls are TRBV24-1 and TRBJ1-2; 8 bases line up with TRBD1. V lost 1 base, J lost 3 bases, and 6 bases stayed unmatched. Looked up from germline, CDR1 is KGHDR and CDR2 is SFDVKD. This CDR3 has 16 amino acids. The CDR3 protein is CATSDFNDRGYYGYTF. In DNA form, the CDR3 reads TGTGCCACCAGTGATTTCAACGACAGGGGTTACTATGGCTACACCTTC.

This clonotype was seen once. Just one base apart from a much larger clone, this may be a read error. The V gene is TRBV29-1, the J gene TRBJ1-2, with a possible D match to TRBD1 (5 bases). V lost 5 bases and J lost 2, with 12 bases in between. The CDR3 length is 13 residues. Germline V lookup: CDR1 SQVTM, CDR2 ANQGSEA. The CDR3 loop is CSVHVAGNYGYTF. The CDR3 DNA reads TGCAGCGTTCACGTCGCAGGGAACTATGGCTACACCTTC.

A remark on this clonotype: This CDR3 is missing its conserved last phenylalanine or tryptophan, likely due to a read error. The J gene is TRBJ2-7, the V gene TRBV20-1; D unclear. Germline CDR1 reads DFQATT; CDR2 reads SNEGSKA (reference sequence). CDR3 length: 10 amino acids. The ends were cut back, 3 bases at V and 4 bases at J, with 4 bases in the middle. This CDR3 is CSASTYEQYC. CDR3 nucleotides: TGCAGTGCTAGCACTTACGAGCAGTACTGC.

At least ten counts were recorded for this clonotype. V and J are TRBV11-1 and TRBJ2-5; a possible D gene is TRBD2 (5 bases). In germline, CDR1 is SGHAT, CDR2 FQDESV (reference sequence). The CDR3 is 13 amino acids. V was cut by 5 bases and J by 2 bases, with 9 bases left in between. This chain's CDR3 is CASSVDLQETQYF. CDR3 bases: TGTGCCAGCAGCGTGGACTTACAAGAGACCCAGTACTTC. Together with reference TRBV11-1 and TRBJ2-5, the CDR3 gives the full variable domain: EAEVAQSPRYKITEKSQAVAFWCDPISGHATLYWYRQILGQGPELLVQFQDESVVDDSQLPKDRFSAERLKGVDSTLKIQPAELGDSAMYLCASSVDLQETQYFGPGTRLLVL.

This clonotype was seen repeatedly, ten times or more. The chain recombines TRBV20-1 with TRBJ2-7; D tentatively reads TRBD1 or TRBD2 (5 bases each). Trimming took 6 bases from V and 3 from J, leaving 12 bases between them. Germline values: CDR1 DFQATT, CDR2 SNEGSKA (reference sequence). This CDR3 is 12 amino acids long. The CDR3 bases are TGCAGTGCGGGGGTAGTAGTCTACGAGCAGTACTTC. Encoded protein: CSAGVVVYEQYF.

This chain connects TRBV20-1 to TRBJ1-1, with D unclear. This CDR3 region has 14 residues. The germline gives CDR1 DFQATT, CDR2 SNEGSKA (reference sequence). V lost 1 base, J lost 3 bases, and 12 bases lay in between. This chain's CDR3 is CSARGNYDYTEAFF. In DNA, the CDR3 is TGCAGTGCTAGAGGGAATTACGATTACACTGAAGCTTTCTTT.

This chain links TRBV7-2 with TRBJ2-4, with D possibly being TRBD2 (7 bases). V dropped 3 bases and J dropped 8 bases, with 17 bases sitting between them. The CDR3 spans 15 residues. Germline CDR1 reads SGHTA; CDR2 reads FQGNSA. CDR3 sequence reads: CASSFGGGAVDIQYF. The CDR3 coding sequence is TGTGCCAGCAGCTTCGGTGGGGGGGCTGTAGACATTCAGTACTTC.

This clonotype was counted a few times. The V and J genes are TRBV29-1 and TRBJ2-7, with D possibly matching TRBD1 (5 bases). CDR3 size: 14 residues. Deletions cut 6 bases from V and 0 bases from J, with 15 bases between. CDR1 SQVTM and CDR2 ANQGSEA come from the germline V gene. This CDR3 is CSVLSTGSSYEQYF. As DNA, the CDR3 is TGCAGCGTACTCTCAACAGGATCCTCCTACGAGCAGTACTTC.

V gene TRBV29-1 combines with J gene TRBJ2-7; tentatively, D is TRBD1 or TRBD2 (5 bases each). Looked up from germline, CDR1 is SQVTM and CDR2 is ANQGSEA. The V and J ends lost 3 bases and 2 bases respectively, with 8 bases between them. The CDR3 runs to 12 residues. CDR3 amino acids: CSVDGDAYEQYF. CDR3 coding DNA: TGCAGCGTTGATGGGGACGCCTACGAGCAGTACTTC.

The chain uses TRBV2 and TRBJ2-2; TRBD1 matches at 9 bases. Germline CDR1 is SNHLY and CDR2 is FYNNEI. Trimming cost V 6 bases and J 0 bases; bases outside gene matches: 17. This CDR3 contains 20 residues. The CDR3 protein is CASRRDRDGSSHSNTGELFF. For the CDR3, the DNA is TGTGCCAGCAGGAGGGACAGGGATGGTTCCTCGCACTCGAACACCGGGGAGCTGTTTTTT.

This clonotype was detected only a few times. V and J are TRBV20-1 and TRBJ2-3; D is unresolved. V lost 3 bases, J lost 4 bases, and 17 bases lay in between. Germline V CDR1 and CDR2: DFQATT, SNEGSKA (reference sequence). The CDR3 contains 15 residues. The CDR3 loop reads CSARDPRSGADTQYF. Here the CDR3 DNA reads TGCAGTGCTAGGGACCCTAGGAGTGGCGCAGATACGCAGTATTTT.

The chain uses TRBV24-1 and TRBJ2-5; D tentatively fits TRBD1 or TRBD2 (5 bases each). The length of the CDR3 is 16 residues. Germline CDR1 reads KGHDR; CDR2 reads SFDVKD. Trimming cost V 9 bases and J 2 bases, with 21 bases left between them. The CDR3 spells CATGGSGQPIQETQYF. CDR3 DNA: TGTGCCACCGGTGGTTCGGGGCAACCGATACAAGAGACCCAGTACTTC.

A few counts support this clonotype. The chain has TRBV7-9 and TRBJ2-3; D remains ambiguous. This CDR3 comprises 12 residues. The germline gives CDR1 SEHNR, CDR2 FQNEAQ (reference sequence). Trimming stripped 5 bases from V and 6 bases from J, with 9 bases between. Here the CDR3 reads CASSMERDTQYF. The CDR3 nucleotides are TGTGCCAGCAGCATGGAAAGGGATACGCAGTATTTT.